A single count supports the clone carrying this T cell receptor (beta chain). These data come from a study of OX40 agonist ivuxolimab in advanced cancers. The wider study: Treatment of patients was with ivuxolimab, an agonistic anti-OX40 (CD134) antibody. The dose-escalation group included hepatocellular carcinoma, melanoma, renal cell carcinoma and head and neck cancer. A partial response was reached by three patients: one with hepatocellular carcinoma and two with cutaneous melanoma.

Samples were taken at baseline and on day 1 of cycles 4 and 7. This CDR3 has 14 residues. V shed 2 bases and J 3 bases; nucleotides not matched to a gene: 7. Germline V gene sequence: CDR1 GTSNPN, CDR2 SVGIG (reference sequence). Sequencing was performed with immunoSEQ multiplex PCR; in TCRdb, only in-frame clones are kept and a portion is missing. The data hold roughly 80,000 clones, with approximately 85% observed a single time. The origin of this receptor is an adult with an advanced solid tumor such as melanoma, head and neck, liver or kidney cancer. The sample here was CD4+ or CD8+ T cells sorted from blood, taken in a trial of the OX40 agonist ivuxolimab. The V call is TRBV30, the J call TRBJ2-7; 7 positions match TRBD1. The CDR3 region is CAWSLPPGGYEQYF. As DNA, the CDR3 is TGTGCCTGGAGTCTCCCCCCAGGGGGCTACGAGCAGTACTTC.